This TCR beta chain was sequenced in a study of OX40 agonist ivuxolimab in advanced cancers. Study-wide context: Ivuxolimab, which targeted the costimulatory receptor OX40 (CD134), was an agonistic, fully human IgG2 monoclonal antibody. The paper covers the monotherapy dose-escalation part of the phase I ivuxolimab trial, which included N ≈ 54 patients. Of the approximately 54 patients in dose escalation, 19 had hepatocellular carcinoma, approximately 15 had melanoma, 9 had renal cell carcinoma and 9 had head and neck cancer. Partial responses occurred in three dose-escalation patients: two with cutaneous melanoma and one with hepatocellular carcinoma. Patients were allowed to have had prior anti-PD-1, anti-PD-L1 or anti-CTLA-4 therapy, and around two fifths of the dose-escalation patients had been treated with checkpoint inhibitors. The dose-escalation cohort was almost 85% male with a mean age of about 60 years, ranging from 23 to 79. Peripheral TCRbeta sequencing aimed to test whether ivuxolimab altered TCR sequence diversity and caused clonal T-cell expansion. Intravenous ivuxolimab was administered to patients every 2 weeks at six dose levels: 0.01, 0.1, 0.3, 1.5, 3 and 10 mg/kg. Here is what the overall study found, with its caveats: In partial responders in the 0.1-3.0 mg/kg groups, normalized peripheral clonal expansion was found to be among the lowest, especially among CD8+ T cells. After ivuxolimab, more expanded clones were found on average in CD8+ T cells than in CD4+ T cells. The antigen specificity of the peripheral T cells that underwent clonal expansion was not determined. At doses of 0.1 to 3.0 mg/kg, clonal expansion of both CD4+ and CD8+ blood T cells was observed from baseline to week 6. Low levels of normalized T-cell clonal expansion were also seen in some patients who did not respond.

Genomic DNA was isolated from the sorted cells so that the TCRbeta CDR3 region could be sequenced. TCRbeta CDR3 regions were sequenced using the immunoSEQ Assay. Here the immuneACCESS table is served through TCRdb, limited to in-frame sequences with V and J called. Missing clones are a known gap in these copies; in checked studies unresolved V genes cover under half, and the rest lacks a known reason. For this sample there are approximately 19,000 clones; 85% to 90% appear just once. In total, the top ten clones hold 21% of the sample. As concerns this clone: Its antigen has not been determined. No much larger clonotype is one base removed from it; base qualities were not supplied.

Patients with autoimmune disease history or receiving systemic immunosuppression were excluded from the trial. Peripheral blood for TCR sequencing was collected from all dose cohorts at baseline, on cycle 4 day 1, and on cycle 7 day 1. The samples were drawn from a first-in-human, open-label, multicenter phase I dose-escalation trial of ivuxolimab. Adults with locally advanced or metastatic melanoma, renal cell carcinoma, hepatocellular carcinoma or head and neck squamous cell carcinoma were enrolled in the trial. CD4+ and CD8+ T cells were sorted separately from peripheral blood before TCR sequencing. The germline V gene (reference sequence) gives CDR1 as GTSNPN and CDR2 as SVGIG. Ends trimmed: V by 3 bases, J by 3 bases; bases unmatched to a gene: 6. The CDR3, cysteine through phenylalanine, is 14 amino acids long. Only the CDR3 region is kept as DNA, spanning 42 bases read in frame from base 1.

The sequence was collected from an adult with an advanced solid tumor such as melanoma, head and neck, liver or kidney cancer. The input for sequencing was CD4+ or CD8+ T cells sorted from blood, taken in a trial of the OX40 agonist ivuxolimab. The chain is made from TRBV30 and TRBJ2-7, with 9 bases aligning to TRBD1. The DNA is TGTGCCTGGAGGCGAGGACAGGGGAACTACGAGCAGTACTTC. It translates as CAWRRGQGNYEQYF.